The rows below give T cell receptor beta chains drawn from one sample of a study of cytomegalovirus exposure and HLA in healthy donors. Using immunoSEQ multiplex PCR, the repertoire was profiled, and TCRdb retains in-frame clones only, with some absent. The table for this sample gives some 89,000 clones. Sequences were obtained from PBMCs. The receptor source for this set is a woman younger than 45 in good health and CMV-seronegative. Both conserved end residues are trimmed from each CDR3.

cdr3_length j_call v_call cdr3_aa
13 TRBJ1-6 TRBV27 ASTGGVIRHSPLH
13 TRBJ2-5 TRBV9 ASSVGLAGSETQY
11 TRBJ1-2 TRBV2 ASTPLGNYGYT
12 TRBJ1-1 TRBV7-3 ASSAGVVPTEAF
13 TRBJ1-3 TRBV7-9 ASSRLESSGNTIY
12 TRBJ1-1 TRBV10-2 ASSGRRLNTEAF
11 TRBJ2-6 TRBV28 ASRDSGANVLT
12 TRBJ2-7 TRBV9 ASSVGDRDHEQY
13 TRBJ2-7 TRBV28 ASSFPAGGSYEQY
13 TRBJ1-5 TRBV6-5 ASSYSKQSGQPQH
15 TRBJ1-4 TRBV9 ASSSRGGAATNEKLF
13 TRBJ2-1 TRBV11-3 ASSLESTRYNEQF
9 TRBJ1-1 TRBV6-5 ASSYTGGTF
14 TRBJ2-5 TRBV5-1 ASSPGETGGEETQY
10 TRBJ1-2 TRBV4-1 ASSQANYGYT
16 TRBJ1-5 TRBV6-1 ASSETVQGPYGNQPQH
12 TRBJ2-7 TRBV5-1 ASRLNDRVYEQY
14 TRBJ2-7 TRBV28 ASTRSMGTGSYEQY
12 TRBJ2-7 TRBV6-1 ASGPGQGVYEQY
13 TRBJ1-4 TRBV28 ASSTTGGTNEKLF
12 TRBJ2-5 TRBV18 ASSPSGYQETQY
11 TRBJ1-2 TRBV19 ASSMEVNYGYT
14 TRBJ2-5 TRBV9 ASSVELAGARETQY
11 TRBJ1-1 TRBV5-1 ASSFSRRTEAF
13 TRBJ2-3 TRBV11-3 ASSFLGGGTDTQY
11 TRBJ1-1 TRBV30 AWRGQANTEAF
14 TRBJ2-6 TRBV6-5 ASSYSSSSGANVLT
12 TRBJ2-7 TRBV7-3 ASSPRGDSYEQY
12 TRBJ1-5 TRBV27 ASSHTGALDPQH
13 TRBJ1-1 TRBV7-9 ASSFRGGENTEAF
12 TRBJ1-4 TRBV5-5 ASSSTGGNEKLF
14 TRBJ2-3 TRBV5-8 ASSLQGAISTDTQY
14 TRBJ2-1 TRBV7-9 ASSSKPGLAVNEQF